The 17 T cell receptor beta chains presented below share a single source sample, sequenced in a study of PD-L1 blockade in urothelial cancer. Libraries were prepared by immunoSEQ multiplex PCR; TCRdb keeps only in-frame clonotypes and omits some of them. The repertoire consists of tens of thousands of clones, with 91% occurring once and the leading ten covering less than 8%. Time point noted: peripheral blood 6 weeks after treatment start. The input for sequencing was PBMCs, taken around atezolizumab (anti-PD-L1) treatment. These receptors came from a man between 65 and 80 years old with urothelial cancer.

V and J are TRBV5-1 and TRBJ2-5; TRBD2 agrees at 7 bases. The CDR3 length is 14 residues. Germline CDR1 and CDR2: SGHRS and YFSETQ. The V and J ends lost 4 bases and 2 bases, in that order; junction bases with no gene match: 5. CDR3 loop: CASSPSGIQETQYF. The CDR3 DNA reads TGCGCCAGCAGCCCTAGCGGAATACAAGAGACCCAGTACTTC.

V and J are TRBV9 and TRBJ2-3; D possibly corresponds to TRBD2 (6 bases). Deletions cut 4 bases from V and 2 bases from J, with 17 bases between. The germline gives CDR1 SGDLS, CDR2 YYNGEE. This CDR3 is built from 16 residues. The CDR3 DNA sequence: TGTGCCAGCAGCCACCCCATTAGCGGAAACACAGATACGCAGTATTTT. It yields the protein CASSHPISGNTDTQYF.

The chain couples TRBV28 to TRBJ2-1; 8 nucleotides line up with TRBD2. Germline V gives CDR1 MDHEN, CDR2 SYDVKM. The V segment lost 5 bases and the J segment 1 base; nucleotides outside the gene matches: 10. The CDR3 loop spans 17 amino acids. CDR3 amino acids: CASSQTGSGKSYNEQFF. The CDR3 region has the DNA TGTGCCAGCAGTCAAACTGGTAGCGGGAAGTCCTACAATGAGCAGTTCTTC. The variable domain in full, completed from reference TRBV28 and TRBJ2-1, reads DVKVTQSSRYLVKRTGEKVFLECVQDMDHENMFWYRQDPGLGLRLIYFSYDVKMKEKGDIPEGYSVSREKKERFSLILESASTNQTSMYLCASSQTGSGKSYNEQFFGPGTRLTVL.

The genes are TRBV7-3 and TRBJ2-1; D is possibly TRBD2 (6 bases). The CDR3 has 14 residues. Per germline, CDR1 SGHTA and CDR2 FQGTGA. Deletions cut 2 bases from V and 5 bases from J, with 10 bases between. The CDR3 DNA sequence: TGTGCCAGCAGCTTAGGACTACCCAACAATGAGCAGTTCTTC. It specifies CASSLGLPNNEQFF.

This rearrangement joins TRBV7-2 to TRBJ2-1, with 11 bases identical to TRBD2. There are 16 residues in the CDR3. Germline CDR1 SGHTA, CDR2 FQGNSA. Germline trimming cut 1 base from V and 4 bases from J; bases unmatched to any gene: 3. For the CDR3, the DNA is TGTGCCAGCAGCTTAGTTGGGACTAGCGGTTACAATGAGCAGTTCTTC. Its translation: CASSLVGTSGYNEQFF.

The rearrangement uses TRBV6-1 and TRBJ2-1; tentative D call: TRBD2 (5 bases). The CDR3 loop spans 15 amino acids. The germline CDR1 and CDR2 sequences are MNHNS and SASEGT. V was pared by 2 bases and J by 9 bases, with 17 bases between. CDR3 sequence: CASSESNSGIGEQFF. In nucleotides, the CDR3 is TGTGCCAGCAGTGAAAGCAATTCGGGGATAGGTGAGCAGTTCTTC.

The chain couples TRBV10-3 to TRBJ1-1; the D is unclear. This CDR3 has 12 residues. V shed 6 bases and J shed 9 bases, with 14 bases lying between them. Germline assignment: CDR1 ENHRY and CDR2 SYGVKD. CDR3 coding DNA: TGTGCCATCAGCGGCGACTCTTCCCAAGCTTTCTTT. It translates to CAISGDSSQAFF.

The V gene is TRBV23-1, the J gene TRBJ2-6; D unclear. TRBV23-1 falls under the ORF class, with uncertain function. With 0 bases removed from V and 4 bases from J, the gap between germline ends came to 10 bases. The CDR3 sequence is 16 residues long. The CDR3 DNA reads TGCGCCAGCAGTCAATCGCACGCGAAGGGGGCCAACGTCCTGACTTTC. Its translation is CASSQSHAKGANVLTF.

The CDR3, as DNA: TGTGCCAGCAGCCTCGGGACTAGCGGGAGTAATGAGCAGTACTTC. Protein sequence: CASSLGTSGSNEQYF. The gene calls are TRBV11-3 and TRBJ2-7; TRBD2 aligns across 14 bases. Germline CDR1 and CDR2: SGHNT and YENEEA. The CDR3 consists of 15 residues. V trimming: 5 bases; J trimming: 7 bases; junction bases outside the gene matches: 7. The whole variable domain, filled in from reference TRBV11-3 and TRBJ2-7, reads EAGVVQSPRYKIIEKKQPVAFWCNPISGHNTLYWYLQNLGQGPELLIRYENEEAVDDSQLPKDRFSAERLKGVDSTLKIQPAELGDSAVYLCASSLGTSGSNEQYFGPGTRLTVT.

The V gene is TRBV9, the J gene TRBJ2-3, with TRBD1 as a possible D gene (5 bases). Germline-derived CDR1 and CDR2 are SGDLS and YYNGEE. This CDR3 contains 17 residues. Trimming took 4 bases from V and 1 from J, leaving 19 bases between them. CDR3 sequence reads: CASSPALDRFRTDTQYF. CDR3 coding DNA: TGTGCCAGCAGCCCGGCCCTCGACAGATTTCGCACAGATACGCAGTATTTT.

CDR3 region: CASSLDELIYEQYF. CDR3 coding DNA: TGTGCCAGCAGCTTAGACGAGCTTATCTACGAGCAGTACTTC. The V and J genes are TRBV7-8 and TRBJ2-7; D remains unclear. This CDR3 is built from 14 residues. V lost 1 base and J 3 bases, leaving 10 bases between the germline ends. Germline loops: CDR1 SGHVS, CDR2 FQNEAQ.

A remark on this clone: At one end the junction does not follow the germline gene, possibly because of a read error. This sequence joins TRBV6-1 and TRBJ1-5; D is undetermined. This CDR3 has 13 residues. Germline loops: CDR1 MNHNS, CDR2 SASEGT. DNA of the CDR3: TGTGCCAGCGGTGAGCGAAGCAATCAGCCCCAGCATTTT. This sequence encodes CASGERSNQPQHF.

The CDR3 DNA reads as TGTGCTAGTGGTGCAGGGAACCAGCCCCAGCATTTT. It translates to CASGAGNQPQHF. The chain has TRBV12-5 and TRBJ1-5, with a tentative D call TRBD1 (5 bases). The CDR3 loop spans 12 amino acids. Germline V gene lookup returns CDR1 LGHNT and CDR2 FRNRAP. V shed 5 bases and J shed 7 bases, with 9 bases lying between them. The full variable domain, with the rest looked up from reference TRBV12-5 and TRBJ1-5, is DARVTQTPRHKVTEMGQEVTMRCQPILGHNTVFWYRQTMMQGLELLAYFRNRAPLDDSGMPKDRFSAEMPDATLATLKIQPSEPRDSAVYFCASGAGNQPQHFGDGTRLSIL.

V and J are TRBV5-1 and TRBJ1-4, with D possibly TRBD1 on 5 matching bases. The CDR3 sequence is 16 residues long. V lost 1 base and J 8 bases, leaving 18 bases between the germline ends. In germline, CDR1 is SGHRS, CDR2 YFSETQ. CDR3 sequence: CASSLIGRDPGEKLFF. The DNA for the CDR3 is TGCGCCAGCAGCTTGATTGGGCGAGACCCAGGGGAAAAACTGTTTTTT.

The chain uses TRBV9 and TRBJ2-2; TRBD1 matches at 7 bases. The CDR3 has 17 amino acids. Germline V CDR1 and CDR2: SGDLS, YYNGEE. Trimming took 0 bases from V and 7 from J; bases not matched to a gene: 12. In nucleotides, the CDR3 is TGTGCCAGCAGCGTAGGACCCTTGAGACAGGGCGGCGGGGAGCTGTTTTTT. Translation: CASSVGPLRQGGGELFF.

The rearrangement links TRBV21-1 to TRBJ2-3; the table's D call TRBD1 went unverified against the DNA. TRBV21-1 is assigned pseudogene status. CDR3 length: 16 amino acids. CDR3 coding DNA: TGTGCCAGCAGCGTTACAGGTTCCGGCCCCACAGATACGCAGTATTTT. It specifies CASSVTGSGPTDTQYF.

The table lists this clone with a count of one. The rearrangement uses TRBV18 and TRBJ1-1; D not certain. Trimming took 2 bases from V and 11 from J, leaving 15 bases between them. The CDR3 has 13 residues. The germline CDR1 and CDR2 sequences are KGHSH and LQKENI. The chain's CDR3 is CASSPGVEASAFF. The DNA of the CDR3 is TGTGCCAGCTCACCAGGAGTTGAGGCGTCTGCTTTCTTT.